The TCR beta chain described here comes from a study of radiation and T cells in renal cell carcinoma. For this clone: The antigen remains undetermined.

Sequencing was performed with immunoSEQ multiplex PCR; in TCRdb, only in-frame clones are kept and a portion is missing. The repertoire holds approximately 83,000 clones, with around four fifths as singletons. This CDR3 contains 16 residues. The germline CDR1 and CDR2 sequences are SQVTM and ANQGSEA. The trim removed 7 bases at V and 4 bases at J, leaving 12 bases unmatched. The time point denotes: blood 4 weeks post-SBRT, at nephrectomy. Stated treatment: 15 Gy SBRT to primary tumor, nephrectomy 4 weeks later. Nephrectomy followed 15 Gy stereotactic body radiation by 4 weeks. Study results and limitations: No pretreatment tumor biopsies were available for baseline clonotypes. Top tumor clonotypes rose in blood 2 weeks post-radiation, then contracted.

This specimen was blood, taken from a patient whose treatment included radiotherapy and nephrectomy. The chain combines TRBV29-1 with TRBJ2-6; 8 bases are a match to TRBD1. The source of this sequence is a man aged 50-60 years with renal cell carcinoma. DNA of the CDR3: TGCAGCGGGAGTTCGACAGGGGTCGGGGGGGCCAACGTCCTGACTTTC. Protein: CSGSSTGVGGANVLTF.